This T cell receptor (beta chain) was identified in a study of cytomegalovirus exposure and HLA in healthy donors (TCRdb year 2017). In terms of the full investigation: According to a later analysis, one platform produced both the roughly 130 validation repertoires and the 720 or so repertoires of the first cohort. The study was designed to test whether signatures of past pathogen exposure could be identified by cataloging public T cell receptors. To predict cytomegalovirus infection status, the study combined high-throughput TCR immunosequencing, statistical association of individual TCRs with disease status, and machine learning. In addition to the first cohort of roughly 700 subjects, a separate validation cohort of over 90 different subjects was used.

Spanning cysteine to phenylalanine, the CDR3 consists of 17 amino acids. Only the CDR3 DNA stays, 51 bases, in frame from base 1. Sequences MDHEN (CDR1) and SYDVKM (CDR2) are obtained from the germline V gene. For this chain, trimming is 6 bases at the V end and 2 bases at the J end, and the number of junction bases without a gene match is 14. Libraries were prepared through the immunoSEQ multiplex PCR assay. In the source study's methods: A statistical classification framework was built to diagnose cytomegalovirus status from the catalog of TCR beta chain sequences. TCRdb provides this immuneACCESS table in a form limited to in-frame rearrangements. Some clones are lacking; in checked studies, under half of them reflect an unresolved V gene, and why the rest are absent is not known. V, J and clone size derive from that table, while D and trimming were established from the DNA sequence. The sample table lists roughly 80,000 clones, approximately 95% of them with a count of one. The leading ten clones occupy approximately 3.3% of the sample.

What the research found in general, with its limitations: In vitro tests confirmed that a few of the cytomegalovirus-associated TCR beta chains recognize cytomegalovirus antigens. Most TCR sequences were observed very rarely across donors, whereas some public TCRs were present in many individuals. Subsequent analysis determined that TCRs grouped into clusters in the first cohort also showed a tendency toward co-occurrence across the approximately 110 validation repertoires, and 94% of cluster scores exceeded 0. Cytomegalovirus status was reported to be diagnosed by the classifier with high specificity and sensitivity in both the original and validation cohorts. The study gave a list of about 150 TCR beta chains associated with cytomegalovirus. According to the authors, the approach could potentially be generalized to other disease states and immunological phenotypes. A later analysis lacked HLA typing for the validation cohort, so it scored co-occurrence in that cohort across all 110 or so repertoires.

Separate from the approximately 700-subject first cohort, the validation cohort of roughly 110 subjects was the group to which the donors belonged. About this clone itself: Its antigen has not been determined. Base qualities are missing; no much larger clone stands one base away.

The rearrangement joined TRBV28 to TRBJ2-7, and 9 junctional nucleotides match TRBD2. The sequence derives from a woman younger than 30 in good health and CMV-seropositive. The source material was PBMCs. CDR3 loop: CASSLGYLAGSTYEQYF. At the DNA level, the sequence is TGTGCCAGCAGCCTAGGTTACCTAGCGGGATCTACCTACGAGCAGTACTTC.